This T cell receptor beta chain was captured in a study of early stage breast cancer tumors. Across the study: Most invasive tumors, twelve of 16, were ER+/PR+/HER2-. Among some 12 ER+/PR+/HER2- tumors, eight were ductal, four lobular.

The study's findings and limits: Enriched TCRB sequences shared across patients were mostly commonly generated sequences. Blood repertoires resembled normal breast more than tumor.

Germline V gene sequence: CDR1 LNHDA, CDR2 SQIVND (reference sequence). The ends lost 5 bases at V and 3 bases at J; junction bases unmatched: 13. This CDR3 contains 16 residues. Libraries were prepared by immunoSEQ multiplex PCR; TCRdb keeps only in-frame clonotypes and omits some of them. The sample contains about 24,000 clones, roughly 64% of which appear only once. The sample holds one count of this clone. What it recognizes is unknown. The rearrangement uses TRBV19 and TRBJ2-7; 7 bases agree with TRBD1. The material sequenced was breast tumor tissue. This receptor was taken from a person aged 55 to 69 with breast cancer. DNA of the CDR3: TGTGCCAGTAGTTACCCCGACAGGGAATGCTACTACGAGCAGTACTTC. Protein product: CASSYPDRECYYEQYF.